This TCR beta chain was captured by sequencing in a study of CD8 T cells in ankylosing spondylitis. Study-level results: Earlier work had already found some motif variants in reactive arthritis synovial fluid and blood. There was reportedly significant enrichment of clones that were disease-linked in matched ankylosing spondylitis synovial fluid. Ankylosing spondylitis blood appeared to carry a characteristic TCR beta motif of roughly 8 highly homologous variants.

The sample holds many counts of this clonotype. The antigen remains unidentified. MiXCR, run by TCRdb on the 5' RACE reads, gives a single entry per CDR3 protein. The table shows 750,000 to 850,000 distinct CDR3 sequences, with roughly 12% occurring only once. CDR3 length: 14 amino acids. V dropped 1 base and J dropped 6 bases, with 10 bases sitting between them. Sequencing was carried out using blood, either unsorted or a sorted T cell fraction (not recorded which). The TCR sequence derives from a male donor with ankylosing spondylitis. The V and J genes are TRBV12-3 or TRBV12-4 and TRBJ1-5; D ambiguous. DNA for the CDR3: TGTGCCAGCAGTTTAGGATCGGGCGGTCAGCCCCAGCATTTT. Its translation is CASSLGSGGQPQHF.